The clone carrying this TCR beta chain was counted a single time. The antigen remains undetermined. 13 Jbeta primers and 60 Vbeta primers were used for the PCR. Clones were sequenced by immunoSEQ multiplex PCR, and TCRdb holds only the in-frame ones, with some missing. The data hold under 200,000 clones, with 65% to 90% observed a single time. This record belongs to a study of cytomegalovirus exposure and HLA in healthy donors. The overall study: Sequencing of some 200 million T cells in an earlier analysis found under 120 million unique TCR beta sequences.

Study observations and caveats: Associated with cytomegalovirus, according to the listing, were fewer than 200 TCR beta chains. Highly shared sequence variants in one cluster were likely a sequencing artifact.

This receptor was taken from a human donor in good health. Sequencing was performed on PBMCs.

CDR3 DNA: TGCGCCAGCAGCCCTTATCGGGACAGGATTGACGAGCAGTACTTC. Translated: CASSPYRDRIDEQYF. The chain links TRBV5-1 to TRBJ2-7; 8 nucleotides line up with TRBD1. The J segment lost 5 bases and the V segment lost 4 bases, leaving 11 bases of the junction unmatched. The CDR3 spans 15 residues. Germline loops: CDR1 SGHRS, CDR2 YFSETQ. Complete variable domain (other parts from reference TRBV5-1 and TRBJ2-7): KAGVTQTPRYLIKTRGQQVTLSCSPISGHRSVSWYQQTPGQGLQFLFEYFSETQRNKGNFPGRFSGRQFSNSRSEMNVSTLELGDSALYLCASSPYRDRIDEQYFGPGTRLTVT.